These 19 T cell receptor beta chains came from one sample sequenced in a study of shared clonotypes between healthy human individuals. Assay used: immunoSEQ multiplex PCR; TCRdb lists only in-frame clones, some missing. The data hold approximately 500,000 clones, with roughly 85% observed a single time. Sequenced material: PBMCs. These TCRs come from a middle-aged woman in good health. Some clones in this sample may be carry-over from other donors' samples.

The chain has TRBV5-1 and TRBJ2-7; 7 bases fit TRBD1. After removal of 7 bases from V and 1 base from J, the junction contained 11 bases not matched to a gene. Germline V gene data show CDR1 as SGHRS and CDR2 as YFSETQ. CDR3 length equals 15 residues. CDR3 DNA: TGCGCCAGCTCGACGACAGGGCTAAGGTCCTACGAGCAGTACTTC. Amino acid sequence: CASSTTGLRSYEQYF.

DNA of the CDR3: TGCAGTGCTAGAGTTCGCGAGCAGTTCTTC. Translated: CSARVREQFF. The J gene is TRBJ2-1, the V gene TRBV20-1; D remains unclear. V was shortened by 1 base and J by 10 bases, with 5 bases between the two germline ends. Germline V gene data show CDR1 as DFQATT and CDR2 as SNEGSKA (reference sequence). This CDR3 has 10 amino acids.

The V gene is TRBV7-9, the J gene TRBJ1-2, with D hard to call. Trimming cost V 5 bases and J 0 bases, with 7 bases left between them. The CDR3 has 13 amino acids. Germline V gene data show CDR1 as SEHNR and CDR2 as FQNEAQ (reference sequence). The CDR3 here is CASSPGTNYGYTF. CDR3 bases: TGTGCCAGCAGCCCGGGGACTAACTATGGCTACACCTTC. The whole variable domain, remainder taken from reference TRBV7-9 and TRBJ1-2, is DTGVSQNPRHKITKRGQNVTFRCDPISEHNRLYWYRQTLGQGPEFLTYFQNEAQLEKSRLLSDRFSAERPKGSFSTLEIQRTEQGDSAMYLCASSPGTNYGYTFGSGTRLTVV.

This clone showed up just a few times. The rearrangement uses TRBV19 and TRBJ2-7; 12 bases align to TRBD2. The CDR3 length is 16 residues. Germline CDR1 LNHDA, CDR2 SQIVND (reference sequence). V was pared by 2 bases and J by 5 bases, with 7 bases of the junction left unmatched. CDR3 bases: TGTGCCAGTAGTATACCGCGACTAGCGGGAGACGACGAGCAGTACTTC. This sequence encodes CASSIPRLAGDDEQYF.

V and J are TRBV2 and TRBJ1-6; no clear D. Trimming cost V 1 base and J 5 bases, with 0 bases left between them. The CDR3 runs 12 residues. In germline, CDR1 is SNHLY, CDR2 FYNNEI. This chain's CDR3 is CASSEDNSPLHF. The CDR3 coding sequence is TGTGCCAGCAGTGAAGATAATTCACCCCTCCACTTT.

J is TRBJ2-5 and V is TRBV2; 7 nucleotides agree with TRBD1. The DNA end is more similar to TRBJ2-7, so the J call may be wrong. The CDR3 runs to 14 residues. Germline loops: CDR1 SNHLY, CDR2 FYNNEI. CDR3 nucleotide sequence: TGTGCCAGCGCCCTCTACAGGGGCCAATACGAGCAGTACTTC. This sequence encodes CASALYRGQYEQYF.

The rearrangement uses TRBV11-3 and TRBJ2-7, with D hard to call. Germline V lookup: CDR1 SGHNT, CDR2 YENEEA. The CDR3 runs 14 residues. The germline V and J ends were trimmed by 0 bases and 2 bases, with 8 bases remaining between them. In DNA, the CDR3 is TGTGCCAGCAGCTTAGATTCACAGACCTACGAGCAGTACTTC. This translates into CASSLDSQTYEQYF.

V usage is TRBV5-1 and J usage is TRBJ2-5; 10 nucleotides agree with TRBD2. The trim removed 4 bases at V and 2 bases at J, leaving 2 bases unmatched. Germline V gene lookup returns CDR1 SGHRS and CDR2 YFSETQ. The CDR3 totals 14 residues. The CDR3 DNA follows: TGCGCCAGCAGCCCTAGCGGGAGACAAGAGACCCAGTACTTC. The encoded protein is CASSPSGRQETQYF.

The rearrangement links TRBV15 to TRBJ1-4; D ambiguous. With 0 bases removed from V and 8 bases from J, the gap between germline ends came to 7 bases. This CDR3 has 13 amino acids. The germline V gene has CDR1 LNHNV and CDR2 YYDKDF (reference sequence). The CDR3 sequence is CATSRDRVEKLFF. CDR3 sequence (DNA): TGTGCCACCAGCAGAGATCGGGTGGAAAAACTGTTTTTT.

For this clone: With a far larger clone one base away, a read error is the likely cause. The chain has TRBV7-9 and TRBJ1-5; D remains unclear. Germline loops: CDR1 SEHNR, CDR2 FQNEAQ (reference sequence). The CDR3 is 13 amino acids. CDR3 amino acids: CAGSSGSNQPQHF. The CDR3 DNA is TGTGCCGGCAGCTCAGGCAGCAATCAGCCCCAGCATTTT.

The chain links TRBV27 to TRBJ1-5; no clear D gene. Germline V gives CDR1 MNHEY, CDR2 SMNVEV (reference sequence). The CDR3 is made up of 13 amino acids. Trimming removed 4 bases from V and 1 base from J, with 5 bases in between. The CDR3 nucleotides are TGTGCCAGCAGTTGGAAAAGCAATCAGCCCCAGCATTTT. It yields the protein CASSWKSNQPQHF.

The chain links TRBV7-9 to TRBJ2-1, with D perhaps TRBD2 (6 bases). Trimming removed 1 base from V and 5 bases from J, with 18 bases in between. The germline CDR1 and CDR2 sequences are SEHNR and FQNEAQ (reference sequence). This CDR3 region has 17 residues. The CDR3 here is CASSLGAYPRLDNEQFF. The DNA for the CDR3 is TGTGCCAGCAGCTTAGGGGCCTACCCTAGACTAGACAATGAGCAGTTCTTC.

The V and J genes are TRBV21-1 and TRBJ2-7; TRBD2, the table's D call, lacks a check against the DNA. TRBV21-1 has pseudogene status. This CDR3 is 10 amino acids long. CDR3 sequence (DNA): TGTGCCAGCAGCCTCTCTGAGCAGTACTTC. Its protein is CASSLSEQYF.

The genes are TRBV28 and TRBJ1-5; 8 nucleotides agree with TRBD1. This CDR3 spans 14 amino acids. The germline CDR1 and CDR2 sequences are MDHEN and SYDVKM. Trimming removed 6 bases from V and 8 bases from J; junction bases left unmatched: 9. The CDR3 coding sequence is TGTGCCAGCAGATCCCCGGGACAGGACGAGCCCCAGCATTTT. Amino acid sequence: CASRSPGQDEPQHF.

The CDR3 loop is CASSLVSRLASTDTQYF. In DNA, the CDR3 is TGCGCCAGCAGCTTGGTTAGTAGACTTGCTAGCACAGATACGCAGTATTTT. The chain links TRBV5-1 to TRBJ2-3; D is unresolved. CDR3 length: 17 amino acids. Deletions cut 0 bases from V and 0 bases from J, with 14 bases between. Germline V gene data show CDR1 as SGHRS and CDR2 as YFSETQ.

The chain carries TRBV5-4 and TRBJ2-2, with TRBD1 matching 7 bases. CDR1 SGHNT and CDR2 YYREEE come from the germline V gene (reference sequence). The CDR3 is 17 amino acids. The V gene end was trimmed by 0 bases and the J gene end by 6 bases; junction bases not matched to a gene: 11. In nucleotides, the CDR3 is TGTGCCAGCAGCTTGGTCGACAGGGCTCCCTGGGCCGGGGAGCTGTTTTTT. Translating it yields CASSLVDRAPWAGELFF.

This clone was seen only a few times. The chain recombines TRBV18 with TRBJ1-1; 10 bases match TRBD1. Per germline, CDR1 KGHSH and CDR2 LQKENI. V lost 2 bases, J lost 11 bases, and 8 bases stayed unmatched. The CDR3 totals 14 residues. For the CDR3, the DNA is TGTGCCAGCTCACCAAACCGGGACAGGGGTTTGGCTTTCTTT. Residues: CASSPNRDRGLAFF.

The chain recombines TRBV7-9 with TRBJ2-5; 7 bases fit TRBD1. CDR1 and CDR2 from the germline V gene are SEHNR and FQNEAQ (reference sequence). V dropped 5 bases and J dropped 2; count of bases not matched to a gene: 17. The CDR3 extends over 18 amino acids. Written as DNA, the CDR3 is TGTGCCAGCAGCCCAAATTTCCTGGCAGGGGGTTGGCAAGAGACCCAGTACTTC. As protein: CASSPNFLAGGWQETQYF.

The V call is TRBV18, the J call TRBJ2-7; TRBD1 agrees at 9 bases. The V and J ends lost 5 bases and 2 bases, in that order; junction bases with no gene match: 7. CDR3 length equals 15 residues. The germline V gene encodes CDR1 KGHSH and CDR2 LQKENI. DNA for the CDR3: TGTGCCAGCTCAAATACAGGGGGCCTGACCTACGAGCAGTACTTC. Translation gives CASSNTGGLTYEQYF.